The 4 T cell receptor beta chains below come from one sample, sequenced in a study of blood T cells in healthy people across ages. For the second PCR, which ran for roughly 6 to 11 cycles, a sample-barcoded 5' primer and a J-beta primer mix were used. MiXCR was run by TCRdb on the 5' RACE reads, yielding one entry per CDR3 protein. The sample includes approximately 880,000 distinct CDR3 sequences, roughly 43% of them seen just once. Sequencing was carried out using blood. The origin of the receptors is a man aged 25-45 years in good health.

In this sample, this clonotype turned up a few times. The V and J genes are TRBV20-1 and TRBJ2-7, with 11 bases aligning to TRBD2. From germline, CDR1 is DFQATT and CDR2 SNEGSKA (reference sequence). The CDR3 sequence is 17 residues long. Trimming at V came to 5 bases and at J to 6 bases, leaving 18 bases not matched to a gene. The CDR3 loop is CSAPTSFSGGASTEQYF. The DNA of the CDR3 is TGCAGTGCTCCCACAAGCTTTAGCGGGGGGGCCAGCACCGAGCAGTACTTC.

The gene calls are TRBV7-2 and TRBJ1-6, with TRBD1 as a possible D gene (6 bases). V was clipped by 1 base and J by 9 bases, with 16 bases between them. The CDR3 contains 16 residues. Germline loops: CDR1 SGHTA, CDR2 FQGNSA. CDR3 in DNA: TGTGCCAGCAGCTTAGGCCGGAGGGGGGACGTTTCACCCCTCCACTTT. Protein product: CASSLGRRGDVSPLHF.

This rearrangement joins TRBV7-6 to TRBJ2-3, with 10 bases lining up with TRBD2. From germline, CDR1 is SGHVS and CDR2 FNYEAQ. V dropped 4 bases and J dropped 3; count of bases not matched to a gene: 4. The CDR3 spans 15 residues. CDR3 in amino acids: CASSYSGGQTDTQYF. CDR3 bases: TGTGCCAGCAGCTATAGCGGGGGGCAGACAGATACGCAGTATTTT.

The CDR3 region has the DNA TGTGCCAGCAGTTCCCCGAATGGGTACACCCAGTACTTC. Translation: CASSSPNGYTQYF. This chain connects TRBV7-9 to TRBJ2-7; D is uncertain. Looked up from germline, CDR1 is SEHNR and CDR2 is FQNEAQ (reference sequence). Trimming took off 6 bases at V and 10 bases at J, with 19 bases between the two ends. CDR3 length: 13 residues.